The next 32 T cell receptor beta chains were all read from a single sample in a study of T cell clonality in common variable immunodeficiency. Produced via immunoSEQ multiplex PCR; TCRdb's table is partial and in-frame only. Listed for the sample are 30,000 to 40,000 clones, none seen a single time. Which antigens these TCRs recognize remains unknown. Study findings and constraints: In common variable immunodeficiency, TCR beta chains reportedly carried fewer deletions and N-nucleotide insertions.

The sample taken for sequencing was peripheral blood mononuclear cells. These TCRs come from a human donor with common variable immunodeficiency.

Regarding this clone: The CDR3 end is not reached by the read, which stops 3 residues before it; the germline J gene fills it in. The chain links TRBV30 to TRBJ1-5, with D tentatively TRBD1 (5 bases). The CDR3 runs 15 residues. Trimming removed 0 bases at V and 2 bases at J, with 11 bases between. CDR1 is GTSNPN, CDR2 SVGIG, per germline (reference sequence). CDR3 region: CAWSVAGLGNQPQHF. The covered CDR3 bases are TGTGCCTGGAGTGTAGCAGGGCTAGGCAATCAGCCC.

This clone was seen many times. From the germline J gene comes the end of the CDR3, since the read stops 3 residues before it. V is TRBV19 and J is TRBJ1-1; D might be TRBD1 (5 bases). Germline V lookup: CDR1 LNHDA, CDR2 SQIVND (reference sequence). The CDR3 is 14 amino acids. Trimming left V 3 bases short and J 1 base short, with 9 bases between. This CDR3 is CASSIDSSNTEAFF. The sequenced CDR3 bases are TGTGCCAGTAGTATCGACAGCTCGAACACTGAA.

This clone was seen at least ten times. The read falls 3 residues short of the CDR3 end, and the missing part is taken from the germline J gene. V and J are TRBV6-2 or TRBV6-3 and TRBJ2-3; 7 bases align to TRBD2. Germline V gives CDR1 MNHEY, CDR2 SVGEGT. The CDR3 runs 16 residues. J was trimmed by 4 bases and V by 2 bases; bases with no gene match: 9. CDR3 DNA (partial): TGTGCCAGCAGTTACGGCGGGAGTAGTATTGCAGATACG. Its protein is CASSYGGSSIADT. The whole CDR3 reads CASSYGGSSIADTQYF.

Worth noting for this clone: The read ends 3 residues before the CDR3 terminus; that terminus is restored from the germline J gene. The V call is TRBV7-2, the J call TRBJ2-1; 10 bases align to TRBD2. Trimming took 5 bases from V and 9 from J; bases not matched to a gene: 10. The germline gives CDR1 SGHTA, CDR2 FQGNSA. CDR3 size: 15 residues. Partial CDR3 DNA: TGTGCCAGCAGCCCCGGGACTAGCGTCGTCGGTGAG. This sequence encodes CASSPGTSVVGE. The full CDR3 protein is CASSPGTSVVGEQFF.

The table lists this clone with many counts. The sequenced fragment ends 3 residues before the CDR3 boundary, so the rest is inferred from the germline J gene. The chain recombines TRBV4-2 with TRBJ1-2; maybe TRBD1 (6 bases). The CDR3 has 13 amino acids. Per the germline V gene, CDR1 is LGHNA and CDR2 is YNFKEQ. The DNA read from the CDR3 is TGTGCCAGCAGCCAAGGTTGGGGGCTCGGC. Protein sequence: CASSQGWGLG. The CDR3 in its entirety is CASSQGWGLGYTF.

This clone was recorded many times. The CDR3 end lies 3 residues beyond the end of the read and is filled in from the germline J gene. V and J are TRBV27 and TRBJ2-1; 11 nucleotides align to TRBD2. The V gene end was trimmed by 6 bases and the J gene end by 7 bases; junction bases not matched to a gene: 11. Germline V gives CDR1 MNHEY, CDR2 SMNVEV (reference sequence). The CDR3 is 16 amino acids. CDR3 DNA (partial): TGTGCCAGCAGCCCAAGGCTAGCGGGGGGAACAAATGAG. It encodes CASSPRLAGGTNE. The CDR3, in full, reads CASSPRLAGGTNEQFF.

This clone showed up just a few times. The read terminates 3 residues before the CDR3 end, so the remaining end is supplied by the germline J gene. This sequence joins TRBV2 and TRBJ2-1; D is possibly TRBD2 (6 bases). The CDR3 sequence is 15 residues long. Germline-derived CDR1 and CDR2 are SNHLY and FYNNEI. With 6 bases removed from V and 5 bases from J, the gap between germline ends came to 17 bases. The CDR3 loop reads CASRGEGTRDNEQFF. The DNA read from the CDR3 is TGTGCCAGCAGGGGAGAAGGGACTCGTGACAATGAG.

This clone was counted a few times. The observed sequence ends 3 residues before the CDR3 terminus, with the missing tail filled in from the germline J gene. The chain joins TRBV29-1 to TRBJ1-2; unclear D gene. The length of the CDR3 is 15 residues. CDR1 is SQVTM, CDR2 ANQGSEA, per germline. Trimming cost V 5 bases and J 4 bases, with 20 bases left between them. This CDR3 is CSVLETTSERYGYTF. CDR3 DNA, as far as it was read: TGCAGCGTTTTAGAGACTACCTCAGAGCGCTATGGC.

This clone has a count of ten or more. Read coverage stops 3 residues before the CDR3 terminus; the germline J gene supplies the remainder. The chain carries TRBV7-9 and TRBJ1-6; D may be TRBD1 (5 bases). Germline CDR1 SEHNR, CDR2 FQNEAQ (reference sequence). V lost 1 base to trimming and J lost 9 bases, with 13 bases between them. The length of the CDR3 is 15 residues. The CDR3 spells CASSLDVQGSSPLHF. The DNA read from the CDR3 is TGTGCCAGCAGCTTAGACGTGCAGGGCTCTTCACCC.

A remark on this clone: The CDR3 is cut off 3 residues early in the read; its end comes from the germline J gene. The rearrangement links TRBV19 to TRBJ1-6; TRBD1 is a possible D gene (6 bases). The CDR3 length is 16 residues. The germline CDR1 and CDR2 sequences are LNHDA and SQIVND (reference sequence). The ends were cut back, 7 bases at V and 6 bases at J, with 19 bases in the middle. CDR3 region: CASNRQARGINSPLHF. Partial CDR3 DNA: TGTGCCAGTAACCGACAGGCAAGGGGGATTAATTCACCC.

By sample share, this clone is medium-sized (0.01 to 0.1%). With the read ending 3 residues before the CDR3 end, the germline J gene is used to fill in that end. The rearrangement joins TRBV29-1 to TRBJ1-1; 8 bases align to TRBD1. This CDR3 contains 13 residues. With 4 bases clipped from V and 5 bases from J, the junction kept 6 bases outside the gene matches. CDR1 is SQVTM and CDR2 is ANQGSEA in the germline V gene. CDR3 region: CSVAQGASTEAFF. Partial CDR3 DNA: TGCAGCGTTGCCCAGGGGGCGTCGACTGAA.

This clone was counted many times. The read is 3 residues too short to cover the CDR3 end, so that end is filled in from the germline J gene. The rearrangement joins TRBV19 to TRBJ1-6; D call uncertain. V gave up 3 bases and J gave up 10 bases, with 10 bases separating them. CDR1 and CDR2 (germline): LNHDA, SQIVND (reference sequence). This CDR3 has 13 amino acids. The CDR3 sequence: CASSMAGGSPLHF. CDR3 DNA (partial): TGTGCCAGTAGTATGGCAGGAGGATCACCC. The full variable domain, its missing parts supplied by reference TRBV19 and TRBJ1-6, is DGGITQSPKYLFRKEGQNVTLSCEQNLNHDAMYWYRQDPGQGLRLIYYSQIVNDFQKGDIAEGYSVSREKKESFPLTVTSAQKNPTAFYLCASSMAGGSPLHFGNGTRLTVT.

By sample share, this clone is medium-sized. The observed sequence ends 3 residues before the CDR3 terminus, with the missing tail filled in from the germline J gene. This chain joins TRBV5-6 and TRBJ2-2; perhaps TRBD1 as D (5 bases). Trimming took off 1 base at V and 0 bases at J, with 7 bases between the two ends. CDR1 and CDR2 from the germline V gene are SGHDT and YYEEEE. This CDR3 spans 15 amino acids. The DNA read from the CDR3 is TGTGCCAGCAGCTTGCCAGGGCCGAACACCGGGGAG. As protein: CASSLPGPNTGE. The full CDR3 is CASSLPGPNTGELFF.

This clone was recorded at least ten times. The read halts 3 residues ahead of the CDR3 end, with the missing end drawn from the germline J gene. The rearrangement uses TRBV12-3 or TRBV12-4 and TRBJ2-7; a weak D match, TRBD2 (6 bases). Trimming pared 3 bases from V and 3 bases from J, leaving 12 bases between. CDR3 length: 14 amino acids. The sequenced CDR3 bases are TGTGCCAGCAGTTTCATCCCGCGGGGCTACGAG. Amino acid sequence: CASSFIPRGYE. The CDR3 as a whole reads CASSFIPRGYEQYF.

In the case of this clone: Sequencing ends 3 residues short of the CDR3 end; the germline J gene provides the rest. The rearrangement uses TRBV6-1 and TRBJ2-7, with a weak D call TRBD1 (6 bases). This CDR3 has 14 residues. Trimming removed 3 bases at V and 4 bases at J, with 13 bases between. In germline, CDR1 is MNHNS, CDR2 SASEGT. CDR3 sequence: CASSEPGQEYEQYF. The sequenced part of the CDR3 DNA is TGTGCCAGCAGTGAGCCGGGACAAGAGTACGAG.

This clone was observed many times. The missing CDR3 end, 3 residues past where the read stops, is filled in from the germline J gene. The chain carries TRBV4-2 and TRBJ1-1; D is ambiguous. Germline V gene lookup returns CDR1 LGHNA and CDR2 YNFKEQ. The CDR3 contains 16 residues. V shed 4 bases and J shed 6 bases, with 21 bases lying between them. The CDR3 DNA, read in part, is TGTGCCAGCAGCCGGCCAACCAGGAAGGAGATGGCTGAA. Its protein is CASSRPTRKEMAE. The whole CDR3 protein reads CASSRPTRKEMAEAFF.

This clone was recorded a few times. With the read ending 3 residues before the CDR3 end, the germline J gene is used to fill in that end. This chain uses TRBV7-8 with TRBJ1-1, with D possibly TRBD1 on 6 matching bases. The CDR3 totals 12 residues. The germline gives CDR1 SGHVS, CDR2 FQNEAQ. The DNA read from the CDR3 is TGTGCCAGCAGCTTGCACGGGGGGCCA. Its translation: CASSLHGGP. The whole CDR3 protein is CASSLHGGPAFF.

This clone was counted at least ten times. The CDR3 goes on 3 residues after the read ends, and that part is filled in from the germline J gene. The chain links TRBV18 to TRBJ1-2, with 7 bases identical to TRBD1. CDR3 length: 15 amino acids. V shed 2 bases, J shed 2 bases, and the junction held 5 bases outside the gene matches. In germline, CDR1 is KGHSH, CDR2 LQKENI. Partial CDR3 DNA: TGTGCCAGCTCACCAACTCTACAGGGGAACTATGGC. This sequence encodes CASSPTLQGNYG. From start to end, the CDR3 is CASSPTLQGNYGYTF.

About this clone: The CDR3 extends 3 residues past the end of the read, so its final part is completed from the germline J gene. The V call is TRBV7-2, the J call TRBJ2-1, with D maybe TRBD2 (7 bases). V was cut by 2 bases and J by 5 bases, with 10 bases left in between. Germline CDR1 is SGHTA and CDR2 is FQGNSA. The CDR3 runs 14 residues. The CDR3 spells CASSLQGRDNEQFF. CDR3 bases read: TGTGCCAGCAGCTTACAGGGGAGGGACAATGAG.

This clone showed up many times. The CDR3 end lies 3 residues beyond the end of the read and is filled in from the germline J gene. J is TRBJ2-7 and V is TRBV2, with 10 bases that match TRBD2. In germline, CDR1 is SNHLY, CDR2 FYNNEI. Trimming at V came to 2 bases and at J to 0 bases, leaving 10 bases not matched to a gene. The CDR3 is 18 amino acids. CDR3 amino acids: CASSEWLAGEGSSYEQYF. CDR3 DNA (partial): TGTGCCAGCAGTGAATGGCTAGCGGGAGAGGGGAGCTCCTACGAG.

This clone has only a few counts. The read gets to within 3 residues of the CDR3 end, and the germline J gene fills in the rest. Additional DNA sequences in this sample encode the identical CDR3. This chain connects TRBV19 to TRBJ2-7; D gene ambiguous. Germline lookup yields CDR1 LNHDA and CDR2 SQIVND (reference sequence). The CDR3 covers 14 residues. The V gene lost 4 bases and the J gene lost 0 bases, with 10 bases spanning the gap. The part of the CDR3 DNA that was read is TGTGCCAGTAGTAGACTGGCGGTCTCCTACGAG. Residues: CASSRLAVSYE. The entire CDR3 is CASSRLAVSYEQYF.

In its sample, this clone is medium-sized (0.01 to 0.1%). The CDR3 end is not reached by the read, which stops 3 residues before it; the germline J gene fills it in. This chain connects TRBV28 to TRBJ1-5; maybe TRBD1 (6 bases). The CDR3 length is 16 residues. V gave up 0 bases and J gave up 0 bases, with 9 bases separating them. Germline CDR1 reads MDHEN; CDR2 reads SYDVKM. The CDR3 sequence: CASSLWAGASNQPQHF. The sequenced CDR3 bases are TGTGCCAGCAGTTTATGGGCAGGGGCTAGCAATCAGCCC.

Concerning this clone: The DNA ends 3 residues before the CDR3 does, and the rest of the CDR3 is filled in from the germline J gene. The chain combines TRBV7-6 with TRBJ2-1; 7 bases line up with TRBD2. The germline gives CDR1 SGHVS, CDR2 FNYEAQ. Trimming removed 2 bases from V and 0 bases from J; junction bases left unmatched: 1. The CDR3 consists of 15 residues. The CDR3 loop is CASSLLAASYNEQFF. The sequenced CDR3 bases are TGTGCCAGCAGCTTACTAGCGGCCTCCTACAATGAG.

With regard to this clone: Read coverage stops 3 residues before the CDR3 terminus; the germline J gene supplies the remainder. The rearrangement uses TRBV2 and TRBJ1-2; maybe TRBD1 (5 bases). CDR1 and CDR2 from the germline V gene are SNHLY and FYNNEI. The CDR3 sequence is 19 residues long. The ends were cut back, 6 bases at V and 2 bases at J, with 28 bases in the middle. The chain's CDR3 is CASRAWQGTKPKNNYGYTF. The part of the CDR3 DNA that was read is TGTGCCAGCAGGGCCTGGCAGGGAACAAAACCTAAAAACAACTATGGC.

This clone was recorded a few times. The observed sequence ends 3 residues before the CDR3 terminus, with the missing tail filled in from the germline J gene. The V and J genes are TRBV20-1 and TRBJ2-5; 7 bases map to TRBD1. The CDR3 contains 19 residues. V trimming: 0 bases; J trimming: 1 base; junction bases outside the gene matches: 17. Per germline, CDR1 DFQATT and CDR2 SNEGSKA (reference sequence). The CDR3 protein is CSARDGVRQGRLFQETQYF. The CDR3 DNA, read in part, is TGCAGTGCTAGAGACGGGGTTCGACAGGGCCGATTGTTCCAAGAGACC.

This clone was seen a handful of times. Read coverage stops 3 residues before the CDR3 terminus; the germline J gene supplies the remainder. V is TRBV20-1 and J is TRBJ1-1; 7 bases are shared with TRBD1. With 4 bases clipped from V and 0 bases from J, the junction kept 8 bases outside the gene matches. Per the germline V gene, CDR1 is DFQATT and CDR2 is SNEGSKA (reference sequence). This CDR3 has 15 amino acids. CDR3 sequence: CSANPTGLVNTEAFF. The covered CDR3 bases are TGCAGTGCTAACCCGACAGGGCTGGTGAACACTGAA.

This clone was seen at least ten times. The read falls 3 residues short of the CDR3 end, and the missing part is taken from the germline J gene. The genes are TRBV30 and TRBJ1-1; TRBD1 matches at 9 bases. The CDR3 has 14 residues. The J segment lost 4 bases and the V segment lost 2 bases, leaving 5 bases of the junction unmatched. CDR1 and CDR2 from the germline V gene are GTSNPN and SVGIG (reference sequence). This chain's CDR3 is CAWSYRGRGTEAFF. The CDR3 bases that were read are TGTGCCTGGAGTTACAGGGGGCGGGGCACTGAA.

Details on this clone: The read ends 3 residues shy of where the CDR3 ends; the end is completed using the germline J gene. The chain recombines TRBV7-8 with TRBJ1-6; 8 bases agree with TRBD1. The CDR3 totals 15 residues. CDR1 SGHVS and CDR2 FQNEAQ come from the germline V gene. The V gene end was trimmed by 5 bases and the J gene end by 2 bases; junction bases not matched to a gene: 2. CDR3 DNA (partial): TGTGCCAGCAGCCTGACAGGGGCCTATAATTCACCC. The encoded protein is CASSLTGAYNSP. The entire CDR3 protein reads CASSLTGAYNSPLHF.

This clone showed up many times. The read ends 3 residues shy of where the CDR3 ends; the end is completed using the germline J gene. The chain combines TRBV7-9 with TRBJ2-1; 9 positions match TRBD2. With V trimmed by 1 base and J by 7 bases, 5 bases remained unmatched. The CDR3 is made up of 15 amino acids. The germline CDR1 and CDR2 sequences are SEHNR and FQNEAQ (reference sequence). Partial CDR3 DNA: TGTGCCAGCAGCTTAGATGGGACTAGCTTTAATGAG. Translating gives CASSLDGTSFNE. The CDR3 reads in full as CASSLDGTSFNEQFF.

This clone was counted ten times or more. The sequenced CDR3 bases are TGTGCCAGTAGTATATCGGGACAGGGGAGAGGTGAG. It is translated as CASSISGQGRGE. The full CDR3 is CASSISGQGRGEQFF. This chain uses TRBV19 with TRBJ2-1, with 10 bases identical to TRBD1. The read falls 3 residues short of the CDR3 end, and the missing part is taken from the germline J gene. The CDR3 sequence is 15 residues long. The V gene end was trimmed by 2 bases and the J gene end by 9 bases; junction bases not matched to a gene: 7. Per the germline V gene, CDR1 is LNHDA and CDR2 is SQIVND (reference sequence).

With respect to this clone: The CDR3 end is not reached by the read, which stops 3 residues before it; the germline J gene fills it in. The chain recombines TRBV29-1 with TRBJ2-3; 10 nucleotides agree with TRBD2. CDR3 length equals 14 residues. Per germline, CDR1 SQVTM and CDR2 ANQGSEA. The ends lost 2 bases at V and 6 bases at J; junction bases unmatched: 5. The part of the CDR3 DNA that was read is TGCAGCGTTGAATTGCTAGCGGGAGATGATACG. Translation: CSVELLAGDDT. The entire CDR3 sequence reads CSVELLAGDDTQYF.

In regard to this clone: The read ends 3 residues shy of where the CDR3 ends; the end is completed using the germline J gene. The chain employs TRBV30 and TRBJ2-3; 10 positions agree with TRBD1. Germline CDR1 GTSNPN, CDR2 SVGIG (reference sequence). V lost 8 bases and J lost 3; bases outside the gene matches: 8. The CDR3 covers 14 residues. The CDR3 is CASLDRGRTDTQYF. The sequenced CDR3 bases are TGTGCCAGCTTGGACAGGGGGAGGACAGATACG.